This T cell receptor (beta chain) was documented in a study of molecular identifiers for immune sequencing clone quantification. TCRdb re-derived calls from the PCR reads in MiXCR, one entry per CDR3 protein. The table shows hundreds of thousands of distinct CDR3 sequences, with about 25% occurring only once. Between the trimmed V and J ends, which lost 5 bases and 1 base, there was a span of 14 bases. Germline loops: CDR1 SEHNR, CDR2 FQNEAQ (reference sequence). This CDR3 has 15 residues. The receptor was derived from a human donor in good health. Some libraries in this study had Jurkat cell RNA spiked in. The sequencing input was naive CD8+ T cells from blood, with Jurkat cell RNA spiked in. Subset noted: FACS-sorted CD8+CD4-CCR7+CD45RA+ naive T cells. V gene TRBV7-9 combines with J gene TRBJ2-5; D is uncertain. The CDR3 loop reads CASSPPNSFQETQYF. The CDR3 nucleotides read TGTGCCAGCAGCCCGCCTAATAGTTTCCAAGAGACCCAGTACTTC.